Sequencing of this T cell receptor (beta chain) was carried out in a study of blood T cell repertoires in COVID-19. The wider study: Specimens from acute and convalescent COVID-19 originated in the United States, Italy and Spain.

The CDR3 is 13 amino acids. The data were produced by immunoSEQ multiplex PCR, yet TCRdb's version contains in-frame clones alone and is incomplete. The data hold 150,000 to 200,000 clones, with 70% to 90% observed a single time. Material: peripheral blood. The sequence came from a human donor in a cohort sampled during active COVID-19. The chain employs TRBV1 and TRBJ2-7; the table's TRBD2 call for D was not verified on the DNA. TRBV1 is an annotated pseudogene. The CDR3 coding sequence is TGCACCAGCAGCCATCCCGCCGGGTACGAGCAGTACTTC. It is translated as CTSSHPAGYEQYF.